The 18 T cell receptor beta chains below all came from one sample that was sequenced in a study of blood T cell repertoires in COVID-19. Sequencing was performed with immunoSEQ multiplex PCR; in TCRdb, only in-frame clones are kept and a portion is missing. The table lists some 390,000 clones, more than 75% of them singletons, with less than 3.5% in the top ten. Sequences were obtained from peripheral blood. These TCRs come from a human donor in a cohort sampled during active COVID-19.

The V call is TRBV30, the J call TRBJ2-2, with TRBD1 matching over 12 bases. The ends lost 5 bases at V and 7 bases at J; junction bases unmatched: 11. The CDR3 is 16 residues long. Germline loops: CDR1 GTSNPN, CDR2 SVGIG (reference sequence). CDR3 region: CAWEPRDRGLGGELFF. CDR3 nucleotide sequence: TGTGCCTGGGAGCCCCGGGACAGGGGGCTTGGCGGGGAGCTGTTTTTT. The full variable domain, in which reference TRBV30 and TRBJ2-2 provide the parts outside the CDR3, is SQTIHQWPATLVQPVGSPLSLECTVEGTSNPNLYWYRQAAGRGLQLLFYSVGIGQISSEVPQNLSASRPQDRQFILSSKKLLLSDSGFYLCAWEPRDRGLGGELFFGEGSRLTVL.

This chain links TRBV3-1 (or the pseudogene TRBV3-2) with TRBJ1-4, with D perhaps matching TRBD1 (5 bases). Trimming stripped 0 bases from V and 8 bases from J, with 10 bases between. The germline gives CDR1 LGHDT, CDR2 YNNKEL (reference sequence). This CDR3 is 14 amino acids long. The CDR3 DNA is TGTGCCAGCAGCCAAGATGGGGCATCAGAAAAACTGTTTTTT. Its protein product is CASSQDGASEKLFF.

This clone was seen just once. The rearrangement joins TRBV7-8 to TRBJ1-1; weak D call: TRBD1 (5 bases). Germline CDR1 reads SGHVS; CDR2 reads FQNEAQ. This CDR3 contains 15 residues. The V gene lost 5 bases and the J gene lost 4 bases, with 17 bases spanning the gap. The CDR3 reads CASSPNGGVGTEAFF. The CDR3 region has the DNA TGTGCCAGCAGCCCCAACGGGGGGGTCGGCACTGAAGCTTTCTTT.

The chain is built from TRBV15 and TRBJ2-3; 12 bases agree with TRBD2. V trimming: 0 bases; J trimming: 3 bases; junction bases outside the gene matches: 10. The CDR3 has 19 residues. Germline CDR1 is LNHNV and CDR2 is YYDKDF (reference sequence). CDR3 DNA: TGTGCCACCAGCAGAGAGAGGGGACTAGCGGGTGTGGGGACAGATACGCAGTATTTT. It translates to CATSRERGLAGVGTDTQYF.

V and J are TRBV5-4 and TRBJ2-1, with D uncertain. Germline CDR1 SGHNT, CDR2 YYREEE (reference sequence). This CDR3 comprises 16 residues. V lost 3 bases to trimming and J lost 7 bases, with 20 bases between them. The CDR3 bases are TGTGCCAGCAGCTCCCCCGGCGGCCTTATAATTAATGAGCAGTTCTTC. The encoded protein is CASSSPGGLIINEQFF.

The chain recombines TRBV2 with TRBJ1-4, with D unclear. Trimming removed 4 bases at V and 3 bases at J, with 15 bases between. The CDR3 extends over 16 amino acids. Germline lookup yields CDR1 SNHLY and CDR2 FYNNEI. CDR3 bases: TGTGCCAGCAGTGGTCAGGTTTCCGTCGCTAATGAAAAACTGTTTTTT. Its protein product is CASSGQVSVANEKLFF. Variable domain in full (rest from reference TRBV2 and TRBJ1-4): EPEVTQTPSHQVTQMGQEVILRCVPISNHLYFYWYRQILGQKVEFLVSFYNNEISEKSEIFDDQFSVERPDGSNFTLKIRSTKLEDSAMYFCASSGQVSVANEKLFFGSGTQLSVL.

This chain connects TRBV28 to TRBJ2-5; 11 nucleotides match TRBD1. From germline, CDR1 is MDHEN and CDR2 SYDVKM. With V trimmed by 5 bases and J by 3 bases, 8 bases remained unmatched. The CDR3 extends over 16 amino acids. The CDR3 bases are TGTGCCAGCAGTCCCATGGACAGGGGGCGGGAAGAGACCCAGTACTTC. Amino acids: CASSPMDRGREETQYF. The full variable domain, in which reference TRBV28 and TRBJ2-5 provide the parts outside the CDR3, is DVKVTQSSRYLVKRTGEKVFLECVQDMDHENMFWYRQDPGLGLRLIYFSYDVKMKEKGDIPEGYSVSREKKERFSLILESASTNQTSMYLCASSPMDRGREETQYFGPGTRLLVL.

This chain uses TRBV30 with TRBJ2-1; the match to TRBD2 covers 9 bases. The CDR3 runs to 15 residues. Germline values: CDR1 GTSNPN, CDR2 SVGIG (reference sequence). V was clipped by 4 bases and J by 5 bases; unmatched bases: 9. The CDR3 loop is CAWNLGTSMDNEQFF. The CDR3 DNA reads as TGTGCCTGGAACCTCGGGACTAGCATGGACAATGAGCAGTTCTTC.

The chain is built from TRBV6-4 and TRBJ2-2; D is possibly TRBD1 (6 bases). The germline V and J ends were trimmed by 6 bases and 2 bases, with 10 bases remaining between them. The CDR3 covers 14 residues. Germline V lookup: CDR1 MRHNA, CDR2 SNTAGT. In DNA, the CDR3 is TGTGCCAGCAGCGAACAGGGTAACACCGGGGAGCTGTTTTTT. Protein product: CASSEQGNTGELFF.

V usage is TRBV29-1 and J usage is TRBJ1-1, with D unclear. In germline, CDR1 is SQVTM, CDR2 ANQGSEA. The length of the CDR3 is 17 residues. Between the trimmed V and J ends, which lost 0 bases and 8 bases, there was a span of 25 bases. CDR3 in DNA: TGCAGCGTTGAAGATCGGTATTGGGGAGGGCAGCCTTACGAAGCTTTCTTT. Translation: CSVEDRYWGGQPYEAFF.

The gene calls are TRBV11-2 and TRBJ1-6, with 7 bases aligning to TRBD1. Unmatched junction bases numbered 7, after V lost 5 bases and J lost 9 bases. The CDR3 totals 14 residues. Germline values: CDR1 SGHAT, CDR2 FQNNGV. Here the CDR3 reads CASSPGGFLSPLHF. For the CDR3, the DNA is TGTGCCAGCAGCCCAGGGGGGTTTCTTTCACCCCTCCACTTT.

The genes are TRBV15 and TRBJ2-4; D is perhaps TRBD1 (5 bases). There are 16 residues in the CDR3. CDR1 and CDR2 (germline): LNHNV, YYDKDF (reference sequence). V was cut by 0 bases and J by 3 bases, with 12 bases left in between. This chain's CDR3 is CATSRDAGFVKNIQYF. CDR3 bases: TGTGCCACCAGCAGAGACGCAGGGTTTGTCAAAAACATTCAGTACTTC.

The genes are TRBV12-3 or TRBV12-4 and TRBJ2-7, with D unclear. This CDR3 has 13 amino acids. Trimming took off 7 bases at V and 0 bases at J, with 10 bases between the two ends. Written as DNA, the CDR3 is TGTGCCAGCACCTTAGAGCCCTCCTACGAGCAGTACTTC. Protein: CASTLEPSYEQYF.

The rearrangement links TRBV30 to TRBJ2-5; tentative D call: TRBD2 (6 bases). Between the trimmed V and J ends, which lost 1 base and 0 bases, there was a span of 6 bases. This CDR3 spans 13 amino acids. Germline V gene data show CDR1 as GTSNPN and CDR2 as SVGIG (reference sequence). CDR3 in DNA: TGTGCCTGGAGTGGGGGGGACCAAGAGACCCAGTACTTC. Protein: CAWSGGDQETQYF.

This clone was detected only once. This sequence joins TRBV27 and TRBJ2-2, with D possibly TRBD1 on 6 matching bases. Trimming removed 5 bases at V and 6 bases at J, with 19 bases between. CDR1 is MNHEY, CDR2 SMNVEV, per germline (reference sequence). This CDR3 is built from 16 residues. The CDR3 protein is CASSSQRGGLSGELFF. The CDR3 nucleotides read TGTGCCAGCAGTAGTCAGAGAGGGGGTTTGTCCGGGGAGCTGTTTTTT.

The V and J genes are TRBV19 and TRBJ2-1, with TRBD2 matching 15 bases. Germline V lookup: CDR1 LNHDA, CDR2 SQIVND (reference sequence). V lost 1 base, J lost 12 bases, and 4 bases stayed unmatched. The CDR3 is 15 residues long. The DNA of the CDR3 is TGTGCCAGTAGTATAGGGGGACTAGCGGGAGGAGGGCAGTTCTTC. This gives the protein CASSIGGLAGGGQFF.

V usage is TRBV29-1 and J usage is TRBJ2-3, with 14 bases identical to TRBD2. CDR3 size: 15 residues. CDR1 and CDR2 (germline): SQVTM, ANQGSEA. V gave up 7 bases and J gave up 2 bases; unmatched junction bases: 5. The CDR3 spells CSAATSGRDTDTQYF. The CDR3 DNA sequence: TGCAGCGCCGCGACTAGCGGGAGGGACACAGATACGCAGTATTTT.

The chain has TRBV18 and TRBJ1-2; 10 bases match TRBD1. Germline V CDR1 and CDR2: KGHSH, LQKENI. Trimming cost V 2 bases and J 4 bases; bases outside gene matches: 10. The CDR3 sequence is 17 residues long. The CDR3 nucleotides are TGTGCCAGCTCACCAAGGGGACAGGGGATTACTATCTATGGCTACACCTTC. Amino acids: CASSPRGQGITIYGYTF.